This TCR beta chain was sequenced during a study of graft-versus-host responses after intestinal transplantation. Study as a whole: Grafts that recipients had were multivisceral, liver-intestinal, or isolated intestinal transplants. Anti-thymocyte globulin induction, then tacrolimus and steroids for about 3 years, went to all recipients. Points from the study as a whole: With peak circulating GvH clone levels came an association with early post-transplant HvG declines. Detected in recipient marrow were GvH clones, some of which were first observed in ileum or blood.

CDR3 size: 10 residues. Germline V gene lookup returns CDR1 SGHAT and CDR2 FQNNGV. Trimming removed 7 bases from V and 10 bases from J, with 8 bases in between. Profiled with immunoSEQ multiplex PCR; TCRdb holds only in-frame clones, not every one. The sample holds around 93,000 clones, around 90% seen once. About this clone: Its target is not known.

Sequencing used unstimulated CD8+ T cells sorted from spleen or lymph node cells, obtained before intestinal transplant. This clonotype originated in a human donor who received an intestinal transplant. The chain combines TRBV11-2 with TRBJ1-3; no definite D call. The CDR3, as DNA: TGTGCCAGCAAAAGGGAGACCATATATTTT. This translates into CASKRETIYF.